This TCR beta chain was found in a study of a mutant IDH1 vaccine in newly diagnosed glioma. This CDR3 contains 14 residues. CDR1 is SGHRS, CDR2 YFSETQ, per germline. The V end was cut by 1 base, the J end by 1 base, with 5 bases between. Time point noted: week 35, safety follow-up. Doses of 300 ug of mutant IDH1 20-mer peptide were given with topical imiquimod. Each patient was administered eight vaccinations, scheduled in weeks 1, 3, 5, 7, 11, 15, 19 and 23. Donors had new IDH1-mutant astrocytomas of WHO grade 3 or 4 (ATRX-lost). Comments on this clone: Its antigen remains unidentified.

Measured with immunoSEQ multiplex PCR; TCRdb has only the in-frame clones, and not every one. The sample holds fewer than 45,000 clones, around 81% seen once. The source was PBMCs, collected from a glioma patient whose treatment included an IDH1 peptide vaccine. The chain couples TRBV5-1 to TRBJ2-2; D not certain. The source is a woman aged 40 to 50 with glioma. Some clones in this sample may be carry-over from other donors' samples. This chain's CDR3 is CASSLIENTGELFF. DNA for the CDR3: TGCGCCAGCAGCTTGATTGAGAACACCGGGGAGCTGTTTTTT.